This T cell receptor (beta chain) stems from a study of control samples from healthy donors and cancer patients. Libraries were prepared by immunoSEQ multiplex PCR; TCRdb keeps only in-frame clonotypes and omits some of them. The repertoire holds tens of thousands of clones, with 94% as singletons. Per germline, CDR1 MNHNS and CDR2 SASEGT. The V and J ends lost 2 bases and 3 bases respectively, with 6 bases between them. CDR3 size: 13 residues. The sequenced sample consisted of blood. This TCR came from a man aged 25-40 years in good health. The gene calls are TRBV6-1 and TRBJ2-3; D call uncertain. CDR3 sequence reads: CASSERPTDTQYF. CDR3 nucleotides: TGTGCCAGCAGTGAACGGCCTACAGATACGCAGTATTTT.